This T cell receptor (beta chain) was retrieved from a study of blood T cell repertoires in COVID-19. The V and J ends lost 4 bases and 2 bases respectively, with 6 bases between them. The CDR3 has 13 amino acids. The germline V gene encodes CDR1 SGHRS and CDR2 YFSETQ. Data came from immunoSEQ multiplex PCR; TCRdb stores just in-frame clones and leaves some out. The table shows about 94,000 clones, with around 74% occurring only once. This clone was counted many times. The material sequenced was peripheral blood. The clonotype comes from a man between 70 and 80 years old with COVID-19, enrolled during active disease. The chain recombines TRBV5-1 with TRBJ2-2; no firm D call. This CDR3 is CASSPGNTGELFF. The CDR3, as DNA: TGCGCCAGCAGCCCTGGCAACACCGGGGAGCTGTTTTTT.